This T cell receptor beta chain came from a study of blood T cell repertoires in COVID-19 (dated by TCRdb to 2018 to 2020). Regarding the research as a whole: Samples covering the acute and convalescent phases of COVID-19 were provided by collaborators in the United States, Italy and Spain. The material from the prospective study consisted of cDNA or gDNA derived from T cells, B-cell-depleted T cells, or PBMCs. Subjects who had been exposed to COVID-19, were actively infected with it, or had recovered from it provided the deeply sampled blood TCRbeta repertoires that made up the dataset. The repertoires were released in a freely available public database meant as a resource for research on the immune response to SARS-CoV-2. The samples were drawn from two sources: the first 160 participants of the ongoing ImmuneRACE study, and 1,000 to 1,500 subjects contributed by 6 global collaborators. The sample metadata nearly always contained a de-identified subject ID, COVID-19 status, age in years and sex. Where available, HLA class I and class II types were taken from metadata supplied by the sample provider and were not determined by assay-based typing. The study at large found these results: How much clinical and demographic metadata was included differed by source and by participant, and the metadata was provided uncurated.

This clone was counted once. Its antigen specificity is not known. No much larger clone is present one base from it, and per-base qualities are unavailable. Per the germline V gene, SGHDN is the CDR1 and FVKESK is the CDR2. The V and J ends are trimmed by 1 base and 4 bases, leaving 7 bases between them. The CDR3 starts with the cysteine, ends with the phenylalanine, and has 13 residues. Only the CDR3 DNA stays, 39 bases, in frame from base 1. TCRbeta CDR3 regions were amplified from genomic DNA by means of the immunoSEQ Assay, a bias-controlled multiplex PCR. The authors' pipeline ran thus. Within the assay, amplification of reference gene primers was used to estimate how many nucleated cells each sample contained. Sequence reads were collapsed and filtered to measure the absolute abundance of every unique TCRbeta CDR3 rearrangement. For each sample, productive Simpson clonality was calculated as the square root of Simpson's diversity index over productive rearrangements. In TCRdb, the immuneACCESS table is reduced to in-frame sequences with V and J assigned. These tables do not hold every clone; where another copy was compared, an unresolved V gene accounts for under half, and the others remain unexplained. V, J and clone size reflect that table, while D and trimming were determined from the DNA. This sample gives roughly 130,000 clones in total; over 65% of them show up just once. About 4.2% of the sample rests with the top ten.

The collaborating institutions used their own protocols to collect whole blood in K2EDTA tubes. Collaborator samples were shipped for TCRbeta analysis as frozen whole blood, isolated PBMCs, or DNA extracted from either sample type. The sequencing sample was made of peripheral blood. The source of this sequence is a woman in her seventies with acute or convalescent COVID-19. This receptor chain uses TRBV14 and TRBJ1-2; D gene: possibly TRBD1, on 6 matching bases. DNA sequence: TGTGCCAGCAGCCAAGTACAGGGCTATGGCTACACCTTC. This codes for CASSQVQGYGYTF.